The T cell receptor (beta chain) under discussion was sequenced for a study of T cells in Graves' hyperthyroidism and ophthalmopathy. The CDR3 regions of TCR beta were amplified from RNA transcripts. The HTBI set primed first-round TCR CDR3 RT-PCR. MiXCR was run by TCRdb on the multiplex PCR reads, yielding one entry per CDR3 protein. The sample has 650,000 to 750,000 distinct CDR3 sequences; 14% are singletons. Unmatched junction bases numbered 9, after V lost 7 bases and J lost 0 bases. The CDR3 runs to 17 residues. In germline, CDR1 is LNHDA, CDR2 SQIVND (reference sequence). This clonotype originated in a woman between 18 and 30 years old with Graves' hyperthyroidism. Sequenced: blood. The rearrangement links TRBV19 to TRBJ2-2; 9 bases map to TRBD2. The CDR3: CASIRRGGRANTGELFF. The CDR3 nucleotides read TGTGCCAGTATAAGACGGGGCGGGAGGGCGAACACCGGGGAGCTGTTTTTT.